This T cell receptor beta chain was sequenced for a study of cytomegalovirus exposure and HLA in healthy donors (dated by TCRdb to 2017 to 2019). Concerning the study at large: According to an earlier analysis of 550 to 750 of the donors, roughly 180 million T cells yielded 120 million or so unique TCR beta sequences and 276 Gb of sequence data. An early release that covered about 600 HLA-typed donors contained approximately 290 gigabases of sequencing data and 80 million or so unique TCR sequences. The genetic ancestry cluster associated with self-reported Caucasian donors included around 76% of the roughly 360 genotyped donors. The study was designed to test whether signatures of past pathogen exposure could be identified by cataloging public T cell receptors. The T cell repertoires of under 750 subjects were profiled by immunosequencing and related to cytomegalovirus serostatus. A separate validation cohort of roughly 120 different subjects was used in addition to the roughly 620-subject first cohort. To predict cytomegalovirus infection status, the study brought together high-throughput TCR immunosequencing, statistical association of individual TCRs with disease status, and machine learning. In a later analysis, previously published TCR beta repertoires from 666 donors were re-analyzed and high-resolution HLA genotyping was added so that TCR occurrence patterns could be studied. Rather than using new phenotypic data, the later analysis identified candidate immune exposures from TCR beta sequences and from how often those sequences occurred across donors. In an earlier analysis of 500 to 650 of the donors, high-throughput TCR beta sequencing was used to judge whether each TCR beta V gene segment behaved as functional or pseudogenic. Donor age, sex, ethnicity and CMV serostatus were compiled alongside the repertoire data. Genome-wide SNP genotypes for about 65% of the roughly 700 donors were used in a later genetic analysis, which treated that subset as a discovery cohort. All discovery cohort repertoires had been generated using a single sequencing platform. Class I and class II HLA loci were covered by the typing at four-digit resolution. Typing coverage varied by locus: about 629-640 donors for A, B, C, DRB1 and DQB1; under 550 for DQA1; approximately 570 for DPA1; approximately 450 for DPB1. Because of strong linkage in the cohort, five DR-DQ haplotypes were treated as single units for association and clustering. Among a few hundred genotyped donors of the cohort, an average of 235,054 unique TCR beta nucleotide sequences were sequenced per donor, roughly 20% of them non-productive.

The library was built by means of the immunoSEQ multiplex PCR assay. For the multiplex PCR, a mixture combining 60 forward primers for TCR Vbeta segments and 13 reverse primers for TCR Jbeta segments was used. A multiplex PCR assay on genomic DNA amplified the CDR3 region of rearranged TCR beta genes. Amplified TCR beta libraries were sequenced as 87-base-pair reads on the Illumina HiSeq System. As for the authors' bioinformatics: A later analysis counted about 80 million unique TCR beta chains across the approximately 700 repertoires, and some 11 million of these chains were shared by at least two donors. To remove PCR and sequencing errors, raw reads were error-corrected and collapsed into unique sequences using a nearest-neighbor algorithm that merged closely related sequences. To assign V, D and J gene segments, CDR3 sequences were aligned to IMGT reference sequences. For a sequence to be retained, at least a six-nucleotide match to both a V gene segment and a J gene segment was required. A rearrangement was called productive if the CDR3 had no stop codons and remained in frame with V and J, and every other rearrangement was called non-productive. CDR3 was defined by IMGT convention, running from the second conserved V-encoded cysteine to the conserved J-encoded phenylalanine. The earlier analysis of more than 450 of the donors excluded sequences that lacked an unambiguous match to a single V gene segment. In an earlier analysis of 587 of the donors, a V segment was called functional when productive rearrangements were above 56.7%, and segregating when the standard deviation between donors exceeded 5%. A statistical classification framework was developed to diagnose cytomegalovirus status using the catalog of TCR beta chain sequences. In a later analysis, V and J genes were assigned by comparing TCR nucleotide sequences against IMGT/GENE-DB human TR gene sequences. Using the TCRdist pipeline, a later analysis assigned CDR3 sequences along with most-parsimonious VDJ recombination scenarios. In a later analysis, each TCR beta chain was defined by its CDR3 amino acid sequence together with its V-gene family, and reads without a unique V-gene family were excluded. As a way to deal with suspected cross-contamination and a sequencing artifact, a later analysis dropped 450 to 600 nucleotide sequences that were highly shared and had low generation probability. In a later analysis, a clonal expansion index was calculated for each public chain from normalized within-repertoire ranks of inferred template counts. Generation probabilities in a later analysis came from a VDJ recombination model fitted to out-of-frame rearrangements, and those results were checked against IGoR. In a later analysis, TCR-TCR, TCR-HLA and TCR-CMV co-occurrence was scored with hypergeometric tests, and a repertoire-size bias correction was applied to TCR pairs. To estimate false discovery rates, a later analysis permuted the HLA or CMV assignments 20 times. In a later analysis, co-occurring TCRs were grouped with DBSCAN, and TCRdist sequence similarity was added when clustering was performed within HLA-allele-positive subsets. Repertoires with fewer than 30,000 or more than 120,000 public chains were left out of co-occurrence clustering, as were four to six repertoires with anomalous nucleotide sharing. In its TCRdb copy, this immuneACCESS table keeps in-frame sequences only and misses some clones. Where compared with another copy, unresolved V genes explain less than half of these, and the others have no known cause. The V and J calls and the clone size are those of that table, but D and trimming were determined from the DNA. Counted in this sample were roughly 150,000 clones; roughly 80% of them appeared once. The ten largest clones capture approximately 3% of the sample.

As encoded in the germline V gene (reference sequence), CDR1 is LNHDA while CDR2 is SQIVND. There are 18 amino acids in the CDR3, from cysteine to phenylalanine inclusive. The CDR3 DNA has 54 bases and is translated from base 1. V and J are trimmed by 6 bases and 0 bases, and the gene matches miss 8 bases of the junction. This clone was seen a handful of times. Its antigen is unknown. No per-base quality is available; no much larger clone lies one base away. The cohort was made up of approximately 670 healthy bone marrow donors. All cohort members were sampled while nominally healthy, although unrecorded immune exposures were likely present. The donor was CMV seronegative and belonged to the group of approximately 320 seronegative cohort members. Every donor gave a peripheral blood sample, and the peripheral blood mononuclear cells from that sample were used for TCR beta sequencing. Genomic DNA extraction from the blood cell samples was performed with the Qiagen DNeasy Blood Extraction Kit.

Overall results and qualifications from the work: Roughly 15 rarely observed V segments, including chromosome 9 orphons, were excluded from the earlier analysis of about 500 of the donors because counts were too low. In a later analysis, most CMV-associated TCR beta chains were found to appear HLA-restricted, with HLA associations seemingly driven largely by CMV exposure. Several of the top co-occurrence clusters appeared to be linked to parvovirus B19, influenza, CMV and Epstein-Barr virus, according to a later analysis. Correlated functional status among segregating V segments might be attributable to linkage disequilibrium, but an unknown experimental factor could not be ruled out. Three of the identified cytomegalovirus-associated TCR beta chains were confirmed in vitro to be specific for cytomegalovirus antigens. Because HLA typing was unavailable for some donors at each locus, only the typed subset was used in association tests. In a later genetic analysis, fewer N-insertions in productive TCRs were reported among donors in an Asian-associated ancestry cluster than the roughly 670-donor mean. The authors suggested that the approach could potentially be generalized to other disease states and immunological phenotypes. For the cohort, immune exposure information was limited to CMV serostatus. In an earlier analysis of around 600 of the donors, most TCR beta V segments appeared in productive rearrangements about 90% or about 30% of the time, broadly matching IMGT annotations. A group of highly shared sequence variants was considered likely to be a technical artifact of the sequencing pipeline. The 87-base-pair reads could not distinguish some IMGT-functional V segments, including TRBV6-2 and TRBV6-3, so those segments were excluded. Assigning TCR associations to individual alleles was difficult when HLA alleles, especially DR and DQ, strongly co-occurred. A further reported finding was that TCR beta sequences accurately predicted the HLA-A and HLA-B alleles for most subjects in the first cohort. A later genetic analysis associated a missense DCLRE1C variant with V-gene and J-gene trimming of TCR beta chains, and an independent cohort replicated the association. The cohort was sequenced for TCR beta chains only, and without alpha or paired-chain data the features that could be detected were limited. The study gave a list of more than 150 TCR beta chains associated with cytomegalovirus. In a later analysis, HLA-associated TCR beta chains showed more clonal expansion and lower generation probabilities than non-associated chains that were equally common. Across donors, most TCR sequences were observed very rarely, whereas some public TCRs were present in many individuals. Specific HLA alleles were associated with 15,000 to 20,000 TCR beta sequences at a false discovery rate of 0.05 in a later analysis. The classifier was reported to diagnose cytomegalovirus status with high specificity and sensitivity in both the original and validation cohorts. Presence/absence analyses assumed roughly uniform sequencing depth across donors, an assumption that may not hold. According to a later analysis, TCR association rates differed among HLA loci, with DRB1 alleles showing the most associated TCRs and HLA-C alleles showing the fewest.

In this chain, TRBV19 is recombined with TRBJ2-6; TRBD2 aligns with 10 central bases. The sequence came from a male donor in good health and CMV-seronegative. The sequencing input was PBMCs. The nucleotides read TGTGCCAGTAGCTTGAGCGGGAGGGGATCCTCTGGGGCCAACGTCCTGACTTTC. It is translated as CASSLSGRGSSGANVLTF.